This entry lists 30 T cell receptor beta chains sequenced from one sample in a study of blood T cell repertoires in COVID-19. Some clones are missing from TCRdb's copy, which holds only in-frame ones; the method was immunoSEQ multiplex PCR. The sample lists roughly 430,000 clones, over 75% occurring once. Sample: PBMCs or T cells enriched from blood (not recorded which). The receptors stem from a woman between 40 and 50 years old with acute COVID-19.

This clone was counted a few times. The chain carries TRBV5-4 and TRBJ2-3, with 9 bases lining up with TRBD1. CDR3 length: 14 residues. From germline, CDR1 is SGHNT and CDR2 YYREEE (reference sequence). With V trimmed by 4 bases and J by 5 bases, 5 bases remained unmatched. CDR3 nucleotides: TGTGCCAGCAGCGCTGACAGGGGGGTAGATACGCAGTATTTT. Its translation: CASSADRGVDTQYF.

The chain employs TRBV11-2 and TRBJ2-1, with 9 positions matching TRBD1. With 5 bases clipped from V and 3 bases from J, the junction kept 5 bases outside the gene matches. Germline-derived CDR1 and CDR2 are SGHAT and FQNNGV. The CDR3 sequence is 15 residues long. CDR3 DNA: TGTGCCAGCAGCCCGAGGACAGGGGTCTACAATGAGCAGTTCTTC. Protein product: CASSPRTGVYNEQFF. The full variable domain, completed using reference TRBV11-2 and TRBJ2-1, is EAGVAQSPRYKIIEKRQSVAFWCNPISGHATLYWYQQILGQGPKLLIQFQNNGVVDDSQLPKDRFSAERLKGVDSTLKIQPAKLEDSAVYLCASSPRTGVYNEQFFGPGTRLTVL.

This chain uses TRBV11-2 with TRBJ2-5; perhaps TRBD1 as D (5 bases). CDR3 length equals 15 residues. The V gene lost 1 base and the J gene lost 5 bases, with 14 bases spanning the gap. Germline CDR1 SGHAT, CDR2 FQNNGV. The CDR3 DNA follows: TGTGCCAGCAGCTTAGTGTCTGGGGCAGGGGAGACCCAGTACTTC. Translating gives CASSLVSGAGETQYF.

The gene calls are TRBV30 and TRBJ2-7, with 10 bases that match TRBD1. The germline gives CDR1 GTSNPN, CDR2 SVGIG (reference sequence). The V segment lost 3 bases and the J segment 2 bases; nucleotides outside the gene matches: 7. The CDR3 is 15 amino acids. This chain's CDR3 is CAWSLGTGVAYEQYF. Written as DNA, the CDR3 is TGTGCCTGGAGCCTAGGGACAGGGGTTGCCTACGAGCAGTACTTC.

The gene calls are TRBV24-1 and TRBJ1-1, with D perhaps matching TRBD1 (6 bases). This CDR3 is built from 13 residues. The ends were cut back, 6 bases at V and 2 bases at J, with 9 bases in the middle. Per germline, CDR1 KGHDR and CDR2 SFDVKD. In nucleotides, the CDR3 is TGTGCCACCAGTAGGGGACATAACACTGAAGCTTTCTTT. Residues: CATSRGHNTEAFF.

V and J are TRBV6-5 and TRBJ2-3; 9 bases agree with TRBD2. V gave up 2 bases and J gave up 2 bases; unmatched junction bases: 5. The germline V gene encodes CDR1 MNHEY and CDR2 SVGAGI. The CDR3 length is 16 residues. CDR3 loop: CASSYTLAGSTDTQYF. In nucleotides, the CDR3 is TGTGCCAGCAGTTACACGCTAGCGGGGTCCACAGATACGCAGTATTTT.

A remark on this clone: The sample holds other DNA sequences that translate to the same CDR3. This chain connects TRBV18 to TRBJ1-1; tentative D call: TRBD1 (5 bases). Deletions cut 2 bases from V and 2 bases from J, with 9 bases between. Germline V gene lookup returns CDR1 KGHSH and CDR2 LQKENI. CDR3 length: 14 residues. Written as DNA, the CDR3 is TGTGCCAGCTCACCAACAGGAGAAAACACTGAAGCTTTCTTT. Protein product: CASSPTGENTEAFF.

This clone has only a few counts. This chain links TRBV5-1 with TRBJ1-6; possible D gene TRBD1, 5 bases. The CDR3 sequence is 18 residues long. Trimming shortened V by 0 bases and J by 2 bases, and 15 bases separated the two germline ends. CDR1 is SGHRS and CDR2 is YFSETQ in the germline V gene. The CDR3 nucleotides read TGCGCCAGCAGCTTGGAAGGGACGCGGGGGGCCTATAATTCACCCCTCCACTTT. Protein product: CASSLEGTRGAYNSPLHF.

The rearrangement uses TRBV10-1 and TRBJ1-1; the match to TRBD1 covers 9 bases. CDR3 length equals 17 residues. Unmatched junction bases numbered 12, after V lost 2 bases and J lost 5 bases. Germline CDR1 is WNHNN and CDR2 is SYGVQD (reference sequence). The CDR3 DNA sequence: TGCGCCAGCAGTGAGACTCACCGCGACAGGGGGGGTACTGAAGCTTTCTTT. It translates to CASSETHRDRGGTEAFF.

The V call is TRBV10-2, the J call TRBJ2-7; TRBD2 might be the D (5 bases). The CDR3 sequence is 15 residues long. V was cut by 2 bases and J by 2 bases, with 13 bases left in between. Germline CDR1 WSHSY, CDR2 SAAADI. The chain's CDR3 is CASSEIRTRPYEQYF. DNA of the CDR3: TGCGCCAGCAGTGAGATCAGAACTAGACCCTACGAGCAGTACTTC.

This chain links TRBV9 with TRBJ2-5; TRBD2 might be the D (6 bases). This CDR3 contains 15 residues. CDR1 and CDR2 from the germline V gene are SGDLS and YYNGEE. Trimming stripped 3 bases from V and 3 bases from J, with 15 bases between. CDR3 coding DNA: TGTGCCAGCAGCGCGGCGGGGACTTCTGAAGAGACCCAGTACTTC. Translated, it gives CASSAAGTSEETQYF.

The chain couples TRBV7-8 to TRBJ2-5; 12 nucleotides line up with TRBD2. Trimming removed 5 bases from V and 4 bases from J; junction bases left unmatched: 5. This CDR3 is built from 15 residues. Looked up from germline, CDR1 is SGHVS and CDR2 is FQNEAQ. The chain's CDR3 is CASSPRTSGAETQYF. CDR3 coding DNA: TGTGCCAGCAGCCCCCGGACTAGCGGGGCAGAGACCCAGTACTTC.

The V call is TRBV7-8, the J call TRBJ2-7; TRBD2 aligns across 9 bases. CDR1 and CDR2 from the germline V gene are SGHVS and FQNEAQ. The trim removed 5 bases at V and 2 bases at J, leaving 10 bases unmatched. The CDR3 sequence is 16 residues long. The CDR3: CASSPHPPSGAYEQYF. The CDR3 DNA follows: TGTGCCAGCAGCCCCCATCCCCCTAGCGGGGCCTACGAGCAGTACTTC.

The rearrangement uses TRBV10-2 and TRBJ2-7; D gene ambiguous. Per the germline V gene, CDR1 is WSHSY and CDR2 is SAAADI. The CDR3 contains 12 residues. Trimming pared 3 bases from V and 2 bases from J, leaving 5 bases between. CDR3 in amino acids: CASSDLTYEQYF. In DNA, the CDR3 is TGCGCCAGCAGTGACTTAACCTACGAGCAGTACTTC.

The V gene is TRBV28, the J gene TRBJ2-5, with D perhaps matching TRBD1 (5 bases). Trimming shortened V by 7 bases and J by 5 bases, and 23 bases separated the two germline ends. Per the germline V gene, CDR1 is MDHEN and CDR2 is SYDVKM. This CDR3 comprises 16 residues. The CDR3 DNA reads TGTGCCAGCACTCCGAACATAGACAGCCTGGGGGAGACCCAGTACTTC. Amino acids: CASTPNIDSLGETQYF.

The V and J genes are TRBV5-1 and TRBJ1-2; D remains ambiguous. CDR1 is SGHRS and CDR2 is YFSETQ in the germline V gene. This CDR3 has 16 residues. V lost 2 bases to trimming and J lost 4 bases, with 18 bases between them. CDR3 nucleotides: TGCGCCAGCAGCTTTGTCGGGGTTCGGACCCTCTATGGCTACACCTTC. Its translation: CASSFVGVRTLYGYTF.

V is TRBV7-9 and J is TRBJ2-5; tentatively, D is TRBD2 (6 bases). The CDR3 is 16 amino acids. Trimming stripped 7 bases from V and 5 bases from J, with 23 bases between. Germline values: CDR1 SEHNR, CDR2 FQNEAQ (reference sequence). This chain's CDR3 is CASTLRKEGVGETQYF. The CDR3 DNA reads as TGTGCCAGCACCCTTAGGAAGGAGGGTGTAGGGGAGACCCAGTACTTC.

The chain recombines TRBV28 with TRBJ1-5, with 7 bases identical to TRBD1. Germline V gene data show CDR1 as MDHEN and CDR2 as SYDVKM. The CDR3 is 13 residues long. V lost 8 bases to trimming and J lost 3 bases; unmatched junction nucleotides: 4. The CDR3 loop is CASWQGVNQPQHF. Written as DNA, the CDR3 is TGTGCCAGCTGGCAGGGGGTCAATCAGCCCCAGCATTTT.

This chain uses TRBV5-5 with TRBJ2-2, with D tentatively TRBD2 (6 bases). The CDR3 sequence is 14 residues long. Germline V lookup: CDR1 SGHKS, CDR2 YYEKEE (reference sequence). Deletions cut 5 bases from V and 3 bases from J, with 11 bases between. CDR3 DNA sequence: TGTGCCAGCAGTACCAGGGACTACACCGGGGAGCTGTTTTTT. Its translation is CASSTRDYTGELFF.

The chain is built from TRBV4-1 and TRBJ1-3; 12 bases are shared with TRBD1. With V trimmed by 5 bases and J by 0 bases, 14 bases remained unmatched. CDR3 size: 20 residues. Germline CDR1 is MGHRA and CDR2 is YSYEKL. This CDR3 reads CASSWIIGTGGAGSGNTIYF. The CDR3 region has the DNA TGCGCCAGCAGCTGGATAATCGGGACAGGGGGCGCCGGCTCTGGAAACACCATATATTTT.

This chain uses TRBV24-1 with TRBJ1-5, with TRBD1 identical over 10 bases. Trimming at V came to 4 bases and at J to 7 bases, leaving 9 bases not matched to a gene. The CDR3 has 16 residues. Germline loops: CDR1 KGHDR, CDR2 SFDVKD. The CDR3 region has the DNA TGTGCCACCAGTGACCAAAGACAGGGGGCGGGACAGCCCCAGCATTTT. This translates into CATSDQRQGAGQPQHF.

This clone was seen just once. At the DNA level, this CDR3 is encoded by other sequences in the same sample as well. V and J are TRBV30 and TRBJ1-1; no clear D gene. This CDR3 is 12 amino acids long. Between the trimmed V and J ends, which lost 5 bases and 1 base, there was a span of 8 bases. CDR1 is GTSNPN, CDR2 SVGIG, per germline (reference sequence). In DNA, the CDR3 is TGTGCCTGGTCACGAGCGAACACTGAAGCTTTCTTT. It codes for CAWSRANTEAFF.

The rearrangement uses TRBV24-1 and TRBJ2-2, with TRBD1 as a possible D gene (6 bases). Germline values: CDR1 KGHDR, CDR2 SFDVKD. There are 17 residues in the CDR3. Trimming took 0 bases from V and 2 from J, leaving 12 bases between them. CDR3 sequence: CATSDLQQGANTGELFF. The CDR3 DNA is TGTGCCACCAGTGATTTGCAACAGGGAGCTAACACCGGGGAGCTGTTTTTT.

CDR3 loop: CSVDSTGGKAFF. Here the CDR3 DNA reads TGCAGCGTTGACTCCACCGGGGGGAAAGCTTTCTTT. The chain carries TRBV29-1 and TRBJ1-1; D possibly corresponds to TRBD1 (5 bases). This CDR3 is 12 amino acids long. V was trimmed by 3 bases and J by 9 bases, leaving 14 bases between them. Per the germline V gene, CDR1 is SQVTM and CDR2 is ANQGSEA.

The chain employs TRBV6-2 or TRBV6-3 and TRBJ2-1; maybe TRBD2 (6 bases). CDR1 and CDR2 (germline): MNHEY, SVGEGT. The CDR3 length is 15 residues. Trimming stripped 2 bases from V and 4 bases from J, with 12 bases between. Here the CDR3 DNA reads TGTGCCAGCAGTTACGGAGGGGCGCAATACAATGAGCAGTTCTTC. Translated, it gives CASSYGGAQYNEQFF.

V is TRBV3-1 (or the pseudogene TRBV3-2) and J is TRBJ2-3, with 8 positions matching TRBD1. J was trimmed by 1 base and V by 4 bases; bases with no gene match: 4. CDR1 is LGHDT, CDR2 YNNKEL, per germline (reference sequence). The CDR3 is 15 residues long. In DNA, the CDR3 is TGTGCCAGCAGCCTCCAGGGACAGGGCACAGATACGCAGTATTTT. It encodes CASSLQGQGTDTQYF.

The V and J genes are TRBV5-1 and TRBJ1-3; 8 bases align to TRBD1. With 4 bases clipped from V and 4 bases from J, the junction kept 7 bases outside the gene matches. Germline CDR1 is SGHRS and CDR2 is YFSETQ. This CDR3 contains 15 residues. In DNA form, the CDR3 reads TGCGCCAGCAGCCGAGACAGGGGAAAAGGAAACACCATATATTTT. Translation gives CASSRDRGKGNTIYF.

The chain recombines TRBV4-2 with TRBJ2-1; 7 bases are a match to TRBD2. V lost 5 bases, J lost 1 base, and 11 bases stayed unmatched. The CDR3 sequence is 17 residues long. CDR1 is LGHNA and CDR2 is YNFKEQ in the germline V gene. The CDR3 region is CASSRLHSGSSYNEQFF. The CDR3 DNA reads as TGTGCCAGCAGCAGACTACATAGCGGGTCGTCCTACAATGAGCAGTTCTTC.

Here the CDR3 reads CSVGSDLTSNYGYTF. In DNA, the CDR3 is TGCAGCGTTGGCTCGGACTTAACTTCTAACTATGGCTACACCTTC. V and J are TRBV29-1 and TRBJ1-2, with D hard to call. This CDR3 comprises 15 residues. The germline V gene has CDR1 SQVTM and CDR2 ANQGSEA. V dropped 4 bases and J dropped 0 bases, with 15 bases sitting between them.

The rearrangement links TRBV7-9 to TRBJ1-4; TRBD1 aligns across 9 bases. This CDR3 has 17 residues. Trimming at V came to 4 bases and at J to 0 bases, leaving 6 bases not matched to a gene. Germline V lookup: CDR1 SEHNR, CDR2 FQNEAQ (reference sequence). For the CDR3, the DNA is TGTGCCAGCAGCTCACCGGACAGGGGAGCAACTAATGAAAAACTGTTTTTT. It is translated as CASSSPDRGATNEKLFF.